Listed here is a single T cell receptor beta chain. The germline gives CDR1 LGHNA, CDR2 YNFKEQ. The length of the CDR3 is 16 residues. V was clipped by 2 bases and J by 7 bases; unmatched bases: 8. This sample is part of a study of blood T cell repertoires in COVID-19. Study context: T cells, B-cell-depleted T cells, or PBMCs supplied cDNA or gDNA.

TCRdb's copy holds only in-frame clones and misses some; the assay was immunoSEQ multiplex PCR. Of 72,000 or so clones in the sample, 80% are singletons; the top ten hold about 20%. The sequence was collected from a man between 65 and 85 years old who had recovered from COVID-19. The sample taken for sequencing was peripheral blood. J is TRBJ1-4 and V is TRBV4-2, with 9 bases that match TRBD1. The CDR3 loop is CASSQPLGQGREKLFF. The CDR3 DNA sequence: TGTGCCAGCAGCCAACCGCTGGGACAGGGACGTGAAAAACTGTTTTTT.